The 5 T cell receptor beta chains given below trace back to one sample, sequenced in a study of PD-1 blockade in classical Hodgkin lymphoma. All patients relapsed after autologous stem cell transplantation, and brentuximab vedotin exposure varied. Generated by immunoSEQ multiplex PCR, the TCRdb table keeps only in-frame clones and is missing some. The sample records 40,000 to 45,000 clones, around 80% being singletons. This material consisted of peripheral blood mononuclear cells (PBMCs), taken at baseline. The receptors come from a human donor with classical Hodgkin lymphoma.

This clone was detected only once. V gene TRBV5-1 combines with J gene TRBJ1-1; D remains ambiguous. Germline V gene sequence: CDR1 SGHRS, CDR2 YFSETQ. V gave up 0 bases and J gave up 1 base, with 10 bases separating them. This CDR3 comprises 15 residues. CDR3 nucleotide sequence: TGCGCCAGCAGCTTGGAGTACTCGGGGAACACTGAAGCTTTCTTT. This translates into CASSLEYSGNTEAFF.

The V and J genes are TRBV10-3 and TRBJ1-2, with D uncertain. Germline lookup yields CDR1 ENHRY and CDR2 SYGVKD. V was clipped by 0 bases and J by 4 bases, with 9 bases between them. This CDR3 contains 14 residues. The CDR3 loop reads CAISESGRLYGYTF. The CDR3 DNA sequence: TGTGCCATCAGTGAGTCAGGCCGACTCTATGGCTACACCTTC.

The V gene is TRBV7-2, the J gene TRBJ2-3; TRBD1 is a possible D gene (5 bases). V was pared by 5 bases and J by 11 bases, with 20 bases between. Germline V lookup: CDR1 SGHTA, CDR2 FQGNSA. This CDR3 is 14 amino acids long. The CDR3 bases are TGTGCCAGCAGCCCAAAAACAGGTCCCAGAGGGCAGTATTTT. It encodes CASSPKTGPRGQYF.

Here the CDR3 DNA reads TGTGCCAGCAGCTGGACAGGGGTTCAGAACACTGAAGCTTTCTTT. This gives the protein CASSWTGVQNTEAFF. This chain uses TRBV5-4 with TRBJ1-1, with 9 bases aligning to TRBD1. Germline assignment: CDR1 SGHNT and CDR2 YYREEE (reference sequence). Trimming removed 3 bases from V and 1 base from J; junction bases left unmatched: 4. The CDR3 runs to 15 residues.

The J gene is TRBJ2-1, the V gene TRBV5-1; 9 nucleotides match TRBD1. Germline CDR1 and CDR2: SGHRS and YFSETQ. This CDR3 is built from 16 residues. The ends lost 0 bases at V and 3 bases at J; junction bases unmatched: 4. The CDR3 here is CASSLGETGGYNEQFF. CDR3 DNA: TGCGCCAGCAGCTTGGGAGAGACAGGGGGCTACAATGAGCAGTTCTTC.